The 3 T cell receptor beta chains reported below all come from one sample, sequenced in a study of cytomegalovirus exposure and HLA in healthy donors. Both 60 Vbeta primers and 13 Jbeta primers went into the PCR. Measured with immunoSEQ multiplex PCR; TCRdb has only the in-frame clones, and not every one. The sample yields some 170,000 clones, about 80% seen once. The sequenced sample was PBMCs. The receptors here all came from a man in his forties in good health and CMV-seropositive.

The chain recombines TRBV5-6 with TRBJ1-5; D is uncertain. The V gene lost 3 bases and the J gene lost 4 bases, with 11 bases spanning the gap. CDR1 SGHDT and CDR2 YYEEEE come from the germline V gene. The CDR3 runs 14 residues. The CDR3 sequence is CASSSKNLNQPQHF. The CDR3 bases are TGTGCCAGCAGCTCGAAAAATCTAAATCAGCCCCAGCATTTT.

This chain joins TRBV19 and TRBJ2-7; 8 bases map to TRBD1. Germline V lookup: CDR1 LNHDA, CDR2 SQIVND (reference sequence). The CDR3 is 14 amino acids. Germline trimming cut 5 bases from V and 5 bases from J; bases unmatched to any gene: 8. The CDR3 spells CASSSGRGRNEQYF. In nucleotides, the CDR3 is TGTGCCAGTAGTTCGGGCAGGGGGCGGAACGAGCAGTACTTC.

This clone was seen only a few times. The chain recombines TRBV4-1 with TRBJ2-7; TRBD2 aligns across 11 bases. Germline V CDR1 and CDR2: MGHRA, YSYEKL. The V and J ends lost 1 base and 4 bases, in that order; junction bases with no gene match: 6. CDR3 length equals 16 residues. This chain's CDR3 is CASSQVASGRMYEQYF. The CDR3 nucleotides read TGCGCCAGCAGCCAAGTGGCTAGCGGGAGGATGTACGAGCAGTACTTC.